This is a list of T cell receptor beta chains from one sample in a study of blood T cell repertoires in COVID-19. Using immunoSEQ multiplex PCR, the repertoire was profiled, and TCRdb retains in-frame clones only, with some absent. The top ten clones hold less than 9% of a sample with approximately 500,000 clones, less than 90% of them seen once. The sample consisted of peripheral blood. Receptors were obtained from a woman aged 45-60 years with COVID-19, enrolled during active disease. The CDR3 runs from the conserved cysteine through the conserved F or W. Fields, in order: CDR3 protein, V gene.

CDR3aa: CASSLLAGNTIYF; v_gene: TRBV5-6
CDR3aa: CASSSSGGTDTQYF; v_gene: TRBV5-1
CDR3aa: CASSPQRGSDTQYF; v_gene: TRBV6-5
CDR3aa: CASSIQVIEPQHF; v_gene: TRBV19
CDR3aa: CASTGTGNAYEQYF; v_gene: TRBV19
CDR3aa: CASRTQTGGVETQYF; v_gene: TRBV28
CDR3aa: CASLMGRNTEAFF; v_gene: TRBV6-5
CDR3aa: CASKAGQGNYGYTF; v_gene: TRBV4-2
CDR3aa: CASSPGQKPTGELFF; v_gene: TRBV11-3
CDR3aa: CASSGRGHLAGAFF; v_gene: TRBV2
CDR3aa: CASSAGGLNQPQHF; v_gene: TRBV28
CDR3aa: CASSPGLAGPTDTQYF; v_gene: TRBV11-3
CDR3aa: CASSYSTGVTGELFF; v_gene: TRBV6-5
CDR3aa: CASSLSIGGEVGQYF; v_gene: TRBV7-9
CDR3aa: CASRRGNTDTQYF; v_gene: TRBV5-1
CDR3aa: CASSLSGLWEQFF; v_gene: TRBV27
CDR3aa: CASLSRGPRGTEAFF; v_gene: TRBV7-2
CDR3aa: CASSPHRLGDTQYF; v_gene: TRBV4-1
CDR3aa: CASRAVPGYTF; v_gene: TRBV19
CDR3aa: CASSLRRAVNEKLFF; v_gene: TRBV28
CDR3aa: CASSWVNRGHPYNSPLHF; v_gene: TRBV5-8
CDR3aa: CASSDQLAGVLETQYF; v_gene: TRBV6-2/TRBV6-3
CDR3aa: CASSLSGTQTYNEQFF; v_gene: TRBV5-1
CDR3aa: CASSLMTGGNSPLHF; v_gene: TRBV3-1/TRBV3-2
CDR3aa: CASSPSPGELFF; v_gene: TRBV18
CDR3aa: CASSRRRPDTEAFF; v_gene: TRBV6-5
CDR3aa: CASSLVSGGARETQYF; v_gene: TRBV7-8
CDR3aa: CASSPLRGQGETQYF; v_gene: TRBV7-7
CDR3aa: CASSFGQGATEAFF; v_gene: TRBV5-1
CDR3aa: CASSESGGRGQDTQYF; v_gene: TRBV10-1
CDR3aa: CASSGGLRTDTQYF; v_gene: TRBV19
CDR3aa: CASSRTGNEQFF; v_gene: TRBV7-9
CDR3aa: CASSIVTWRTGNTGELFF; v_gene: TRBV19
CDR3aa: CASTLRGGTSAGANVLTF; v_gene: TRBV2
CDR3aa: CASSRTGLDYGYTF; v_gene: TRBV28
CDR3aa: CASSPAGGEQYF; v_gene: TRBV7-9
CDR3aa: CASSEGRGGKETQYF; v_gene: TRBV10-1
CDR3aa: CASSNRAQGNEKLFF; v_gene: TRBV19
CDR3aa: CASSFRQGWGTGELFF; v_gene: TRBV28
CDR3aa: CASSVDSGTVQEKLFF; v_gene: TRBV9
CDR3aa: CASSPTGKDTEAFF; v_gene: TRBV5-1
CDR3aa: CASSRDSSPLHF; v_gene: TRBV13
CDR3aa: CAWSLGGANTGELFF; v_gene: TRBV30
CDR3aa: CASSYPQEDEKLFF; v_gene: TRBV6-5
CDR3aa: CAWSVQEENEQFF; v_gene: TRBV30
CDR3aa: CAAPRRDRNYNEQFF; v_gene: TRBV2
CDR3aa: CASSLGAGLATDTQYF; v_gene: TRBV5-4
CDR3aa: CASRDRTGVGYEQYF; v_gene: TRBV2
CDR3aa: CASSQDARAYTEAFF; v_gene: TRBV3-1/TRBV3-2
CDR3aa: CAWSRRGFGEQYF; v_gene: TRBV30
CDR3aa: CASSLPSGGAWNEQFF; v_gene: TRBV9
CDR3aa: CSASVQGRGYTF; v_gene: TRBV20-1
CDR3aa: CSASRTSEGYEQYF; v_gene: TRBV20-1
CDR3aa: CSVPPTGGTVNTGELFF; v_gene: TRBV29-1
CDR3aa: CASTDGNPEAFF; v_gene: TRBV12-3/TRBV12-4